This T cell receptor beta chain was identified in a study of cytomegalovirus exposure and HLA in healthy donors. At the level of the study: From about 200 million T cells, an earlier analysis saw approximately 110 million unique TCR beta sequences. Broader study findings: There were reportedly fewer N-insertions in an Asian-associated ancestry cluster than the approximately 600-donor mean, in a later analysis. For TCR beta chains, V- and J-gene trimming was later linked to a missense DCLRE1C variant.

PCR was performed using 60 Vbeta and 13 Jbeta primers. Profiling relied on immunoSEQ multiplex PCR, and the TCRdb table lists in-frame clones only, not all of them. Recorded for this sample: 200,000 to 250,000 clones. Concerning this clone itself: Its target is unknown.

Trimming stripped 1 base from V and 4 bases from J, with 7 bases between. Germline CDR1 and CDR2: SGHAT and FQNNGV. This CDR3 spans 13 amino acids. Sequencing was performed on PBMCs. This TCR was sampled from a woman aged 25 to 39 in good health and CMV-seropositive. V gene TRBV11-2 combines with J gene TRBJ1-2; no reliable D call. CDR3: CASSLVAGYGYTF. CDR3 bases: TGTGCCAGCAGCTTAGTAGCTGGCTATGGCTACACCTTC.